These 12 T cell receptor beta chains came from one sample sequenced in a study of blood T cell repertoires in COVID-19. Assay: immunoSEQ multiplex PCR; the TCRdb copy retains only in-frame clones and omits some. The repertoire holds a few hundred thousand clones, with around 86% as singletons. Sample: PBMCs or T cells enriched from blood (not recorded which). The receptors were gathered from a woman between 35 and 50 years old with acute COVID-19.

The V and J genes are TRBV5-6 and TRBJ2-3; 11 nucleotides match TRBD1. CDR1 and CDR2 from the germline V gene are SGHDT and YYEEEE. This CDR3 is 15 amino acids long. Trimming removed 4 bases from V and 2 bases from J; junction bases left unmatched: 3. Here the CDR3 reads CASSPDRGLTDTQYF. DNA of the CDR3: TGTGCCAGCAGCCCGGACAGGGGGCTCACAGATACGCAGTATTTT.

The chain is built from TRBV5-4 and TRBJ1-1, with D possibly TRBD1 on 5 matching bases. Trimming took 0 bases from V and 1 from J, leaving 19 bases between them. Germline loops: CDR1 SGHNT, CDR2 YYREEE (reference sequence). The CDR3 is 18 residues long. The CDR3 DNA is TGTGCCAGCAGCTTGGGGGTCTTAGGGGCGCGACGGAACACTGAAGCTTTCTTT. Translated: CASSLGVLGARRNTEAFF.

This chain uses TRBV9 with TRBJ2-3; 13 positions agree with TRBD2. Per the germline V gene, CDR1 is SGDLS and CDR2 is YYNGEE. Trimming at V came to 0 bases and at J to 6 bases, leaving 7 bases not matched to a gene. The CDR3 is 17 amino acids. CDR3 coding DNA: TGTGCCAGCAGCGTAGGATTACTAGCGGGAGGGGGGGATACGCAGTATTTT. Translated, it gives CASSVGLLAGGGDTQYF.

The chain joins TRBV5-1 to TRBJ2-2, with 8 bases fitting TRBD2. Germline trimming cut 0 bases from V and 2 bases from J; bases unmatched to any gene: 6. The CDR3 runs to 17 residues. Germline CDR1 is SGHRS and CDR2 is YFSETQ. This chain's CDR3 is CASSLEGLAGNTGELFF. CDR3 DNA: TGCGCCAGCAGCTTGGAAGGCCTAGCGGGTAACACCGGGGAGCTGTTTTTT.

V and J are TRBV10-3 and TRBJ2-7; D ambiguous. Germline V gene sequence: CDR1 ENHRY, CDR2 SYGVKD. Trimming stripped 3 bases from V and 0 bases from J, with 3 bases between. This CDR3 has 12 residues. The CDR3 spells CAISDHSYEQYF. In DNA form, the CDR3 reads TGTGCCATCAGTGACCACTCCTACGAGCAGTACTTC.

The J gene is TRBJ2-6, the V gene TRBV7-2; 7 nucleotides align to TRBD1. Germline V gene data show CDR1 as SGHTA and CDR2 as FQGNSA. The CDR3 has 16 amino acids. V was clipped by 8 bases and J by 1 base; unmatched bases: 8. In DNA, the CDR3 is TGTGCCAGCCAAGGAGTACAGGGGTCTGGGGCCAACGTCCTGACTTTC. Its protein is CASQGVQGSGANVLTF.

The genes are TRBV12-3 or TRBV12-4 and TRBJ1-1; no clear D gene. Trimming removed 2 bases from V and 2 bases from J, with 6 bases in between. This CDR3 spans 13 amino acids. CDR3 protein: CASSLNTNTEAFF. The CDR3 DNA reads as TGTGCCAGCAGTTTAAATACTAACACTGAAGCTTTCTTT.

A few counts support this clone. The rearrangement joins TRBV2 to TRBJ2-3; TRBD1 matches at 11 bases. The CDR3 consists of 14 residues. Trimming removed 6 bases from V and 4 bases from J; junction bases left unmatched: 3. Germline V CDR1 and CDR2: SNHLY, FYNNEI. In DNA form, the CDR3 reads TGTGCCAGCAGATGGGACAGGGGGTCAGATACGCAGTATTTT. The encoded protein is CASRWDRGSDTQYF.

The chain uses TRBV7-2 and TRBJ2-3; 8 nucleotides match TRBD2. The V segment lost 4 bases and the J segment 2 bases; nucleotides outside the gene matches: 8. Germline assignment: CDR1 SGHTA and CDR2 FQGNSA. This CDR3 comprises 16 residues. The CDR3 DNA is TGTGCCAGCAGCTACTGGACTAGCCCAACCACAGATACGCAGTATTTT. Translated, it gives CASSYWTSPTTDTQYF.

V usage is TRBV2 and J usage is TRBJ1-5, with 7 bases that match TRBD1. Looked up from germline, CDR1 is SNHLY and CDR2 is FYNNEI. The CDR3 runs 18 residues. Trimming took 7 bases from V and 2 from J; bases not matched to a gene: 17. The CDR3 loop reads CASTQFWDSPSGNQPQHF. CDR3 coding DNA: TGTGCCAGCACCCAATTTTGGGACAGTCCTAGTGGCAATCAGCCCCAGCATTTT.

The rearrangement uses TRBV4-3 and TRBJ1-2; D is uncertain. This CDR3 has 16 residues. Germline V gene lookup returns CDR1 LGHNA and CDR2 YSLEER. Trimming stripped 0 bases from V and 2 bases from J, with 13 bases between. This chain's CDR3 is CASSQDYEGRNYGYTF. CDR3 coding DNA: TGCGCCAGCAGCCAAGATTATGAGGGCCGGAACTATGGCTACACCTTC.

The rearrangement uses TRBV6-5 and TRBJ2-7; 10 bases agree with TRBD1. V shed 6 bases, J shed 1 base, and the junction held 6 bases outside the gene matches. Germline V gene data show CDR1 as MNHEY and CDR2 as SVGAGI. This CDR3 has 15 amino acids. The CDR3 region has the DNA TGTGCCAGCAGGGGCCAGGGACAGGGGTCCTACGAGCAGTACTTC. It is translated as CASRGQGQGSYEQYF.